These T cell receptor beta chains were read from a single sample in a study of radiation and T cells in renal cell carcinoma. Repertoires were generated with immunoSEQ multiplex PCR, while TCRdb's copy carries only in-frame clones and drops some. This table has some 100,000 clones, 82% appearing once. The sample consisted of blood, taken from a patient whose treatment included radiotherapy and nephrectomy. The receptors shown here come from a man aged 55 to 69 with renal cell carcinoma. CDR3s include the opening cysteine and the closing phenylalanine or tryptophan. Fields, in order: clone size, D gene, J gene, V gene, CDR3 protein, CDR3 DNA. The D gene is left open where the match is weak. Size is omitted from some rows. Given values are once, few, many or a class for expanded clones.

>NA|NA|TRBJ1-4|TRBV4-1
CASSQDTGEEKLFF
TGCGCCAGCAGCCAAGATACAGGTGAAGAAAAACTGTTTTTT
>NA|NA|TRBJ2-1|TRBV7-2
CASSMYADPGNEQFF
TGTGCCAGCAGCATGTACGCGGACCCCGGCAATGAGCAGTTCTTC
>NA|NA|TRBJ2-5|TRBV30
CAWDSSGETQYF
TGTGCCTGGGACAGCTCAGGGGAGACCCAGTACTTC
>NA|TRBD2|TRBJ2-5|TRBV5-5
CASSLAPLAAQETQYF
TGTGCCAGCAGCTTGGCCCCTCTAGCGGCCCAAGAGACCCAGTACTTC
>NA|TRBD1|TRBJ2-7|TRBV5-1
CASRTAPTGAYEQYF
TGCGCCAGCAGGACCGCTCCTACAGGGGCCTACGAGCAGTACTTC
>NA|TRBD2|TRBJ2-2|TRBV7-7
CASSLVGGSRTGELFF
TGTGCCAGCAGCTTAGTCGGCGGGAGTAGGACCGGGGAGCTGTTTTTT
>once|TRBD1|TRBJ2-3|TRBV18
CASSPRGQGTDTQYF
TGTGCCAGCTCACCACGGGGACAGGGGACAGATACGCAGTATTTT
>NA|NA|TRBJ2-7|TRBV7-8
CASSLGWGGGSYEQYF
TGTGCCAGCAGCTTAGGATGGGGTGGGGGATCCTACGAGCAGTACTTC
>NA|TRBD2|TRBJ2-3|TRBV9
CASSALAGDSTDTQYF
TGTGCCAGCAGCGCTCTAGCGGGGGATAGCACAGATACGCAGTATTTT
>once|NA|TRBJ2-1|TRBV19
CASSRDRYNEQFF
TGTGCCAGTAGTAGAGACAGATACAATGAGCAGTTCTTC
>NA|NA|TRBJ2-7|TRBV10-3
CAISESGYEQYF
TGTGCCATCAGTGAGTCGGGGTACGAGCAGTACTTC
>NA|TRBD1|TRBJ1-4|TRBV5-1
CASSPTGQMSEKLFF
TGCGCCAGCAGCCCCACGGGACAGATGAGTGAAAAACTGTTTTTT
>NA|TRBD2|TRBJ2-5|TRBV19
CASSSGGQETQYF
TGTGCCAGTAGCTCGGGGGGCCAAGAGACCCAGTACTTC
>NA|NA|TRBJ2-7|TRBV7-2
CASRALGSSYEQYF
TGTGCCAGCAGGGCCCTTGGCTCGTCCTACGAGCAGTACTTC
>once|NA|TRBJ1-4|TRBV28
CASSFRRGNNEKLFF
TGTGCCAGCAGTTTCCGGAGGGGGAATAATGAAAAACTGTTTTTT
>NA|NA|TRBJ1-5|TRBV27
CASSLGRFNQPQHF
TGTGCCAGCAGTTTGGGTCGGTTCAATCAGCCCCAGCATTTT
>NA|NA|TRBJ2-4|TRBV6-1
CASRLGGGNIQYF
TGTGCCAGCAGGTTGGGAGGGGGGAACATTCAGTACTTC
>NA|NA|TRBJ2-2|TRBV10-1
CASNPGLNTGELFF
TGCGCCAGCAACCCGGGCCTAAACACCGGGGAGCTGTTTTTT
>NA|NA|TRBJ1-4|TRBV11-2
CASSLGTNFEEKLFF
TGTGCCAGCAGCTTAGGGACCAATTTCGAGGAAAAACTGTTTTTT
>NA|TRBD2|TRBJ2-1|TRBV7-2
CASSLAGGAYNEQFF
TGTGCCAGCAGCTTAGCGGGAGGGGCCTACAATGAGCAGTTCTTC
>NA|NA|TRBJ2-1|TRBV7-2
CASSGNGYNEQFF
TGTGCCAGCAGCGGAAACGGCTACAATGAGCAGTTCTTC
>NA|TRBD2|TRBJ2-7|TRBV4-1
CASSQMGLAGGPLAEQYF
TGCGCCAGCAGCCAGATGGGACTAGCGGGAGGGCCGTTGGCCGAGCAGTACTTC
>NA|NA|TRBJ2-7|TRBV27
CASRGFVGNSYEQYF
TGTGCCAGCAGAGGGTTTGTTGGAAACTCCTACGAGCAGTACTTC
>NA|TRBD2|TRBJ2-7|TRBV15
CATSRDPWTSGSSYEQYF
TGTGCCACCAGCAGAGACCCATGGACTAGCGGGTCCTCCTACGAGCAGTACTTC
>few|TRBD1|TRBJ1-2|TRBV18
CASSGETGAAASTTNYGYTF
TGTGCCAGCTCAGGGGAGACAGGGGCCGCGGCATCCACTACTAACTATGGCTACACCTTC
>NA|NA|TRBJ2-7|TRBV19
CASSGAYEQYF
TGTGCCAGTTCAGGGGCCTACGAGCAGTACTTC
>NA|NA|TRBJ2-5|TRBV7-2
CASSLPAGYQETQYF
TGTGCCAGCAGCTTACCGGCGGGATACCAAGAGACCCAGTACTTC
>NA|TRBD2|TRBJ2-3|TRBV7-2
CASSSEAGAGTDTQYF
TGTGCCAGCAGCTCGGAAGCGGGGGCCGGCACAGATACGCAGTATTTT